The 17 T cell receptor beta chains in this list originate from one sample, sequenced in a study of OX40 agonist ivuxolimab in advanced cancers. Clones were read by immunoSEQ multiplex PCR, and TCRdb kept only the in-frame ones, dropping some. This table holds under 80,000 clones, around nine tenths found once. The material was CD4+ or CD8+ T cells sorted from blood, obtained in a trial of the OX40 agonist ivuxolimab. The receptor source for this set is an adult with an advanced solid tumor such as melanoma, head and neck, liver or kidney cancer.

V is TRBV5-1 and J is TRBJ1-4, with D maybe TRBD1 (5 bases). The CDR3 runs 14 residues. Per the germline V gene, CDR1 is SGHRS and CDR2 is YFSETQ. The V end was cut by 3 bases, the J end by 4 bases, with 10 bases between. CDR3 protein: CASSSQGINEKLFF. The CDR3 region has the DNA TGCGCCAGCAGCTCCCAGGGAATTAATGAAAAACTGTTTTTT.

This rearrangement joins TRBV15 to TRBJ1-4, with a weak D call TRBD1 (6 bases). This CDR3 comprises 15 residues. Germline assignment: CDR1 LNHNV and CDR2 YYDKDF (reference sequence). Trimming removed 2 bases from V and 8 bases from J, with 15 bases in between. The CDR3, as DNA: TGTGCCACCAGCAGACCTTTGAGGGGGGACGAAAAACTGTTTTTT. As protein: CATSRPLRGDEKLFF.

The chain joins TRBV7-3 to TRBJ2-3; D uncertain. This CDR3 comprises 14 residues. Per the germline V gene, CDR1 is SGHTA and CDR2 is FQGTGA. Trimming removed 2 bases from V and 0 bases from J, with 6 bases in between. The CDR3 sequence: CASSLLSSTDTQYF. The CDR3 bases are TGTGCCAGCAGCTTACTCTCTAGCACAGATACGCAGTATTTT.

This rearrangement joins TRBV30 to TRBJ2-2; a possible D gene is TRBD1 (6 bases). Germline CDR1 is GTSNPN and CDR2 is SVGIG (reference sequence). The CDR3 is 12 residues long. Trimming cost V 8 bases and J 6 bases, with 13 bases left between them. CDR3: CARYEGAGELFF. CDR3 nucleotide sequence: TGTGCCCGCTACGAGGGGGCCGGGGAGCTGTTTTTT.

CDR3 loop: CASSHGQPSAFF. Written as DNA, the CDR3 is TGTGCCAGCAGTCATGGACAACCATCAGCTTTCTTT. The rearrangement uses TRBV11-2 and TRBJ1-1, with D possibly matching TRBD1 (5 bases). Looked up from germline, CDR1 is SGHAT and CDR2 is FQNNGV. V lost 6 bases, J lost 10 bases, and 15 bases lay in between. This CDR3 spans 12 amino acids. The entire variable domain, with the rest obtained from reference TRBV11-2 and TRBJ1-1, is as follows: EAGVAQSPRYKIIEKRQSVAFWCNPISGHATLYWYQQILGQGPKLLIQFQNNGVVDDSQLPKDRFSAERLKGVDSTLKIQPAKLEDSAVYLCASSHGQPSAFFGQGTRLTVV.

The chain couples TRBV6-4 to TRBJ2-1, with 9 bases identical to TRBD2. There are 14 residues in the CDR3. Germline V lookup: CDR1 MRHNA, CDR2 SNTAGT. V shed 5 bases and J 15 bases; nucleotides not matched to a gene: 14. The CDR3 protein is CASSPRLAEAPRFF. The CDR3 coding sequence is TGTGCCAGCAGTCCCCGACTAGCGGAGGCCCCCCGGTTCTTC.

This chain joins TRBV2 and TRBJ2-7; 11 positions agree with TRBD2. The CDR3 is 14 amino acids. V dropped 6 bases and J dropped 4; count of bases not matched to a gene: 5. CDR1 and CDR2 from the germline V gene are SNHLY and FYNNEI. Written as DNA, the CDR3 is TGTGCCAGCAGCGGACTAGCGGGCGCGTACGAGCAGTACTTC. Translation: CASSGLAGAYEQYF.

The V and J genes are TRBV7-9 and TRBJ1-2, with unresolved D. V lost 5 bases and J 8 bases, leaving 18 bases between the germline ends. Germline V gene sequence: CDR1 SEHNR, CDR2 FQNEAQ (reference sequence). CDR3 length: 14 amino acids. CDR3 residues: CASSRGDAVWGYTF. DNA of the CDR3: TGTGCCAGCAGCCGTGGTGACGCGGTGTGGGGCTACACCTTC.

V gene TRBV6-6 combines with J gene TRBJ2-5; TRBD2 might be the D (6 bases). Per germline, CDR1 MNHNY and CDR2 SVGAGI (reference sequence). The CDR3 consists of 15 residues. V lost 2 bases to trimming and J lost 1 base, with 11 bases between them. CDR3 nucleotide sequence: TGTGCCAGCAGTTACCGAGTAGCGGCCCAAGAGACCCAGTACTTC. Protein: CASSYRVAAQETQYF.

This chain joins TRBV5-1 and TRBJ1-1; tentatively, D is TRBD1 (5 bases). The CDR3 is 16 amino acids. Trimming removed 2 bases at V and 7 bases at J, with 21 bases between. Looked up from germline, CDR1 is SGHRS and CDR2 is YFSETQ. Here the CDR3 reads CASSFRSGLSLGEAFF. CDR3 DNA sequence: TGCGCCAGCAGCTTCAGGTCAGGGTTAAGTTTGGGTGAAGCTTTCTTT.

This clone was seen more than once but under ten times. The rearrangement joins TRBV9 to TRBJ1-1; D remains ambiguous. V lost 1 base, J lost 8 bases, and 12 bases lay in between. The CDR3 extends over 13 amino acids. From germline, CDR1 is SGDLS and CDR2 YYNGEE. CDR3 sequence: CASSVPGSAEAFF. The DNA for the CDR3 is TGTGCCAGCAGCGTACCCGGTTCGGCCGAAGCTTTCTTT.

The chain recombines TRBV4-3 with TRBJ2-3; D is possibly TRBD1 or TRBD2 (5 bases each). The V gene lost 3 bases and the J gene lost 1 base, with 8 bases spanning the gap. CDR3 length: 14 residues. Germline V gene data show CDR1 as LGHNA and CDR2 as YSLEER. The CDR3, as DNA: TGCGCCAGCAGCCAGAGGGGTCGCACAGATACGCAGTATTTT. Amino acids: CASSQRGRTDTQYF.

This chain joins TRBV6-5 and TRBJ2-1; D call uncertain. V lost 6 bases and J lost 7, with 13 bases in between. This CDR3 is built from 13 residues. Germline values: CDR1 MNHEY, CDR2 SVGAGI. The CDR3 sequence: CASRVRNRNEQFF. The CDR3 nucleotides read TGTGCCAGCAGGGTCAGGAACCGAAATGAGCAGTTCTTC.

The chain recombines TRBV7-2 with TRBJ2-5; D perhaps matches TRBD1 (6 bases). Looked up from germline, CDR1 is SGHTA and CDR2 is FQGNSA. There are 14 residues in the CDR3. V was shortened by 2 bases and J by 5 bases, with 12 bases between the two germline ends. The CDR3 nucleotides read TGTGCCAGCAGCTTAATTTTCCAGGGGGAGACCCAGTACTTC. This sequence encodes CASSLIFQGETQYF. Full variable domain (rest looked up from reference TRBV7-2 and TRBJ2-5): GAGVSQSPSNKVTEKGKDVELRCDPISGHTALYWYRQSLGQGLEFLIYFQGNSAPDKSGLPSDRFSAERTGGSVSTLTIQRTQQEDSAVYLCASSLIFQGETQYFGPGTRLLVL.

Concerning this clone: Additional DNA sequences in this sample encode the identical CDR3. The chain is built from TRBV2 and TRBJ2-7; D unclear. V lost 1 base, J lost 0 bases, and 7 bases lay in between. The CDR3 totals 14 residues. From germline, CDR1 is SNHLY and CDR2 FYNNEI. This CDR3 reads CASSEGSLSYEQYF. The CDR3 DNA follows: TGTGCCAGCAGTGAAGGCTCCCTCTCCTACGAGCAGTACTTC.

The gene calls are TRBV7-9 and TRBJ1-3; possibly TRBD1 for D (5 bases). Looked up from germline, CDR1 is SEHNR and CDR2 is FQNEAQ (reference sequence). Trimming removed 5 bases from V and 4 bases from J, with 12 bases in between. The CDR3 covers 14 residues. CDR3 amino acids: CASSPQGSGNTIYF. Here the CDR3 DNA reads TGTGCCAGCAGCCCCCAGGGTTCCGGAAACACCATATATTTT. The full variable domain, rest sourced from reference TRBV7-9 and TRBJ1-3, is DTGVSQNPRHKITKRGQNVTFRCDPISEHNRLYWYRQTLGQGPEFLTYFQNEAQLEKSRLLSDRFSAERPKGSFSTLEIQRTEQGDSAMYLCASSPQGSGNTIYFGEGSWLTVV.

The V and J genes are TRBV7-9 and TRBJ2-3; possible D gene TRBD2, 6 bases. Trimming pared 4 bases from V and 6 bases from J, leaving 14 bases between. The germline V gene encodes CDR1 SEHNR and CDR2 FQNEAQ (reference sequence). There are 14 residues in the CDR3. The CDR3 DNA sequence: TGTGCCAGCAGCTACGCGGGGCCACGGGATACGCAGTATTTT. It encodes CASSYAGPRDTQYF.